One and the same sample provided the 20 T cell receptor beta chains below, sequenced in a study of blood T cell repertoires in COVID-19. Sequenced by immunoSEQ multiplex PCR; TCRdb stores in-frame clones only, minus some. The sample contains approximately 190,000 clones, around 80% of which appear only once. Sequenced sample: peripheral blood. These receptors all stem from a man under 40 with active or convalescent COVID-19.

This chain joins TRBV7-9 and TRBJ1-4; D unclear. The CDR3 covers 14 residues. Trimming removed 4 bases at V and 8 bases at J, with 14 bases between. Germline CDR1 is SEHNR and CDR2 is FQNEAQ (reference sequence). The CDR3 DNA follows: TGTGCCAGCAGCTCCGCCGGGGAAAGGGAAAAACTGTTTTTT. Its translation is CASSSAGEREKLFF.

The CDR3 is CASSTGLAGNEQFF. DNA of the CDR3: TGTGCCAGCAGCACGGGACTAGCGGGAAATGAGCAGTTCTTC. The J gene is TRBJ2-1, the V gene TRBV11-2; 13 bases map to TRBD2. CDR3 length: 14 residues. The germline V gene has CDR1 SGHAT and CDR2 FQNNGV. V was pared by 5 bases and J by 7 bases, with 2 bases of the junction left unmatched. Filled out from reference TRBV11-2 and TRBJ2-1, the complete variable domain reads EAGVAQSPRYKIIEKRQSVAFWCNPISGHATLYWYQQILGQGPKLLIQFQNNGVVDDSQLPKDRFSAERLKGVDSTLKIQPAKLEDSAVYLCASSTGLAGNEQFFGPGTRLTVL.

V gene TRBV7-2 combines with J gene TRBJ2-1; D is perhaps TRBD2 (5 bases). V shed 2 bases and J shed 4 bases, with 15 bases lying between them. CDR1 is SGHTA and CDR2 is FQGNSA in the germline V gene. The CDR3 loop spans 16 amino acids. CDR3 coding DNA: TGTGCCAGCAGCTTAAACGAGGCGGGCCTTTACAATGAGCAGTTCTTC. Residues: CASSLNEAGLYNEQFF.

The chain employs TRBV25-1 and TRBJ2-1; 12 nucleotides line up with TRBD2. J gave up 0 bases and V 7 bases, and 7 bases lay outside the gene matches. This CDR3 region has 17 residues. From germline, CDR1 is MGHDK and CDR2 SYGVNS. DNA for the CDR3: TGTGCCAGCAATCCGGGACTAGCGGGCCGCTCCTACAATGAGCAGTTCTTC. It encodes CASNPGLAGRSYNEQFF.

The CDR3 nucleotides read TGTGCCAGCAGTCCCCAGACAGGGCGAGGTGAAGCTTTCTTT. It encodes CASSPQTGRGEAFF. The gene calls are TRBV28 and TRBJ1-1; the match to TRBD1 covers 7 bases. The CDR3 runs to 14 residues. Germline V gene data show CDR1 as MDHEN and CDR2 as SYDVKM. With 5 bases clipped from V and 7 bases from J, the junction kept 10 bases outside the gene matches.

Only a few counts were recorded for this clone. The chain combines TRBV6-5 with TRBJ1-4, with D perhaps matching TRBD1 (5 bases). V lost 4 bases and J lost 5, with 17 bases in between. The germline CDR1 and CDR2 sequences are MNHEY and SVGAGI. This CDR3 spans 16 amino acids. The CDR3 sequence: CASSSPGGVANEKLFF. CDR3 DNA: TGTGCCAGCAGTTCCCCGGGGGGGGTGGCCAATGAAAAACTGTTTTTT.

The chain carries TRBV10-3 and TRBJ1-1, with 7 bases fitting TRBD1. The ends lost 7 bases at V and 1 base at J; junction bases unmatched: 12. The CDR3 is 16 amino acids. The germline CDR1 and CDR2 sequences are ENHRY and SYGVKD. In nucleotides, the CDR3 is TGTGCCATCACCCAAGGGGGCGGTGGACCGAACACTGAAGCTTTCTTT. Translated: CAITQGGGGPNTEAFF.

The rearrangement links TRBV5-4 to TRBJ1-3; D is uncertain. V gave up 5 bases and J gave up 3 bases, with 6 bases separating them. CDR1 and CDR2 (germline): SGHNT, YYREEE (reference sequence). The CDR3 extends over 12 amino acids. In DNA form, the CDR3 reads TGTGCCAGCAGTTATCTTGGAAACACCATATATTTT. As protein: CASSYLGNTIYF. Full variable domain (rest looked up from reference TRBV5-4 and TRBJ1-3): ETGVTQSPTHLIKTRGQQVTLRCSSQSGHNTVSWYQQALGQGPQFIFQYYREEENGRGNFPPRFSGLQFPNYSSELNVNALELDDSALYLCASSYLGNTIYFGEGSWLTVV.

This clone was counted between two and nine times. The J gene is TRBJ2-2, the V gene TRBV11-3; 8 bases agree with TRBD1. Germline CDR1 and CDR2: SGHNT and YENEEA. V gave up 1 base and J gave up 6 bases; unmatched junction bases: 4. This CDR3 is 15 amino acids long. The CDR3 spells CASSLVGRGPGELFF. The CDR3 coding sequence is TGTGCCAGCAGCTTAGTTGGCAGGGGGCCCGGGGAGCTGTTTTTT.

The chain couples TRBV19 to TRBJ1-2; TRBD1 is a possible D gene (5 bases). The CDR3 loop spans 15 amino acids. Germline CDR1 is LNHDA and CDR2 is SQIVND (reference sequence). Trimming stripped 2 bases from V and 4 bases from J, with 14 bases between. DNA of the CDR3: TGTGCCAGTAGTATAAACCGACAGACCACCTATGGCTACACCTTC. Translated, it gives CASSINRQTTYGYTF.

The CDR3: CASSLGDRGYEQYV. As DNA, the CDR3 is TGTGCCAGCAGCCTGGGGGACAGGGGGTACGAGCAGTACGTC. The chain combines TRBV6-5 with TRBJ2-7; 11 nucleotides line up with TRBD1. The CDR3 loop spans 14 amino acids. The V gene's germline CDR1 is MNHEY and CDR2 SVGAGI. V shed 6 bases, J shed 4 bases, and the junction held 5 bases outside the gene matches.

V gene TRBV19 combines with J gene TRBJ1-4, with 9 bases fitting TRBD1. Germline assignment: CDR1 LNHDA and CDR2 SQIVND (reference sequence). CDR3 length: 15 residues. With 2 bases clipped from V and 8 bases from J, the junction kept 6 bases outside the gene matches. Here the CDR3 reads CASSISGQGNEKLFF. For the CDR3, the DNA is TGTGCCAGTAGTATATCTGGACAGGGGAACGAAAAACTGTTTTTT.

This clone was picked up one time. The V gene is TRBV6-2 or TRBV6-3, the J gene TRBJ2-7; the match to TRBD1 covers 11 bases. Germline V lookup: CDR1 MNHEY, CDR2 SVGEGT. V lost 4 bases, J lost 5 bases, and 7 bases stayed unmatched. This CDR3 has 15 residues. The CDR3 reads CASSSPGQGADEQYF. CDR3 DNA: TGTGCCAGCAGTTCCCCCGGACAGGGGGCTGACGAGCAGTACTTC.

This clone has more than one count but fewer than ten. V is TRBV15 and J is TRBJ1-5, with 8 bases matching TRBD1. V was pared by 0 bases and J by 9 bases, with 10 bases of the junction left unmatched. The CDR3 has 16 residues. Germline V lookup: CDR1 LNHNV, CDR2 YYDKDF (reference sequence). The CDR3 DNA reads TGTGCCACCAGCAGAGATGCCCGGGACAGGTCCCGGCCCCAGCATTTT. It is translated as CATSRDARDRSRPQHF. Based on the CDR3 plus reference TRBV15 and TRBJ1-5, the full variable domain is DAMVIQNPRYQVTQFGKPVTLSCSQTLNHNVMYWYQQKSSQAPKLLFHYYDKDFNNEADTPDNFQSRRPNTSFCFLDIRSPGLGDTAMYLCATSRDARDRSRPQHFGDGTRLSIL.

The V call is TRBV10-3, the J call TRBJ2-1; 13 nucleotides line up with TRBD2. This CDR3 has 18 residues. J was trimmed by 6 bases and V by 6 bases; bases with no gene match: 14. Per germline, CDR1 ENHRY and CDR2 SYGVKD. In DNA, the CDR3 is TGTGCCATCAGGGCCGCAACCGGGACTAGCGGGGTGCTCAATGAGCAGTTCTTC. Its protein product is CAIRAATGTSGVLNEQFF.

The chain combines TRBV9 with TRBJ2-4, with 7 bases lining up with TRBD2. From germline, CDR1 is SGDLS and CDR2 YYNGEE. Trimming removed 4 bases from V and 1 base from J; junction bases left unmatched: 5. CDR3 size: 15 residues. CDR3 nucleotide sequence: TGTGCCAGCAGCCCATGGGAGGGGGCCAAAAACATTCAGTACTTC. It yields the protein CASSPWEGAKNIQYF. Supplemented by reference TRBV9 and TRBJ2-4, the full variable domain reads DSGVTQTPKHLITATGQRVTLRCSPRSGDLSVYWYQQSLDQGLQFLIQYYNGEERAKGNILERFSAQQFPDLHSELNLSSLELGDSALYFCASSPWEGAKNIQYFGAGTRLSVL.

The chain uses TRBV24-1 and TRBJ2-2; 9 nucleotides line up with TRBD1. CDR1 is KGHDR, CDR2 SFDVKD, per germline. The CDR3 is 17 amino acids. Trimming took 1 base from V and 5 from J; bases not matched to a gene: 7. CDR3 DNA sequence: TGTGCCACCAGTGATTTAGGAAGACAGGGGGGGACCGGGGAGCTGTTTTTT. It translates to CATSDLGRQGGTGELFF.

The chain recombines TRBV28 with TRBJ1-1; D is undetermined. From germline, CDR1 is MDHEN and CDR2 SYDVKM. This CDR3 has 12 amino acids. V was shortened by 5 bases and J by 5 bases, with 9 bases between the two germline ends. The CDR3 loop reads CASSALRTEAFF. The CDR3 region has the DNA TGTGCCAGCAGTGCGTTACGGACTGAAGCTTTCTTT.

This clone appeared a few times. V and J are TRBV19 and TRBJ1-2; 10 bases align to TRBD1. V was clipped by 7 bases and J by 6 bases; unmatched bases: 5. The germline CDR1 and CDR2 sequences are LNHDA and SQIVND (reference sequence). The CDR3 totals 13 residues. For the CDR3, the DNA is TGTGCCAGTACCGTGACAGGGGGCGATGGCTACACCTTC. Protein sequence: CASTVTGGDGYTF. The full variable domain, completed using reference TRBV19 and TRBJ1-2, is DGGITQSPKYLFRKEGQNVTLSCEQNLNHDAMYWYRQDPGQGLRLIYYSQIVNDFQKGDIAEGYSVSREKKESFPLTVTSAQKNPTAFYLCASTVTGGDGYTFGSGTRLTVV.

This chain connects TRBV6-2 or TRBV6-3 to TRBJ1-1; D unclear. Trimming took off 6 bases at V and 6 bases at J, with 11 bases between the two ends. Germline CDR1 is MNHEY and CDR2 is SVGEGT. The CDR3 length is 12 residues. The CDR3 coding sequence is TGTGCCAGCAGCACATTGGGAGCTGAAGCTTTCTTT. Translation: CASSTLGAEAFF.